The 8 T cell receptor beta chains below were found in one sample sequenced in a study of shared clonotypes between healthy human individuals. This table comes from immunoSEQ multiplex PCR, and its TCRdb copy is limited to in-frame clones, with some not included. In the table there are roughly 2,500,000 clones, more than 85% of which are singletons. The sequencing sample was made of naive CD4+ T cells from PBMCs. Subset given: CD45RA+ positively selected. These receptors all come from a man aged 18-30 years in good health. Some clones in this sample may be carry-over from other donors' samples.

In DNA form, the CDR3 reads TGTGCCAGTAGTCCCTTAGCGGGAGGGAACTACGAGCAGTACTTC. Its protein is CASSPLAGGNYEQYF. This chain connects TRBV19 to TRBJ2-7; 11 bases map to TRBD2. With 5 bases clipped from V and 3 bases from J, the junction kept 6 bases outside the gene matches. CDR3 length: 15 residues. Germline V CDR1 and CDR2: LNHDA, SQIVND (reference sequence). Drawing the rest from reference TRBV19 and TRBJ2-7, the complete variable domain is DGGITQSPKYLFRKEGQNVTLSCEQNLNHDAMYWYRQDPGQGLRLIYYSQIVNDFQKGDIAEGYSVSREKKESFPLTVTSAQKNPTAFYLCASSPLAGGNYEQYFGPGTRLTVT.

The chain uses TRBV2 and TRBJ1-5, with a possible D match to TRBD1 (5 bases). The germline gives CDR1 SNHLY, CDR2 FYNNEI. This CDR3 spans 14 amino acids. The germline V and J ends were trimmed by 6 bases and 6 bases, with 15 bases remaining between them. CDR3 loop: CASSPARAAQPQHF. The CDR3 bases are TGTGCCAGCAGCCCGGCCAGGGCTGCTCAGCCCCAGCATTTT.

The CDR3 coding sequence is TGTGCCAGTAGTATTGAGAGGGGGAGGGGGCATCAGCCCCAGCATTTT. Its translation is CASSIERGRGHQPQHF. The chain joins TRBV19 to TRBJ1-5; TRBD1 aligns across 7 bases. After removal of 3 bases from V and 5 bases from J, the junction contained 10 bases not matched to a gene. The V gene's germline CDR1 is LNHDA and CDR2 SQIVND (reference sequence). This CDR3 spans 16 amino acids.

The chain uses TRBV9 and TRBJ2-1; D is uncertain. V was shortened by 0 bases and J by 7 bases, with 11 bases between the two germline ends. CDR1 SGDLS and CDR2 YYNGEE come from the germline V gene. This CDR3 contains 14 residues. As DNA, the CDR3 is TGTGCCAGCAGCGTAGCTCCTAGAAGAAATGAGCAGTTCTTC. Its translation: CASSVAPRRNEQFF.

The J gene is TRBJ1-1, the V gene TRBV7-2, with unresolved D. CDR1 is SGHTA, CDR2 FQGNSA, per germline. CDR3 length equals 14 residues. The V gene lost 2 bases and the J gene lost 6 bases, with 13 bases spanning the gap. This chain's CDR3 is CASSLNSGKAEAFF. The CDR3 region has the DNA TGTGCCAGCAGCTTAAACTCGGGGAAGGCTGAAGCTTTCTTT.

The chain couples TRBV25-1 to TRBJ1-1; D is uncertain. V was pared by 6 bases and J by 5 bases, with 19 bases between. The germline gives CDR1 MGHDK, CDR2 SYGVNS. The CDR3 loop spans 15 amino acids. DNA of the CDR3: TGTGCCAGCAGACCCCGAGGGTTTGGGCCGACTGAAGCTTTCTTT. Its translation: CASRPRGFGPTEAFF.

The chain employs TRBV7-2 and TRBJ2-3; 9 bases are shared with TRBD2. This CDR3 contains 17 residues. The ends lost 4 bases at V and 0 bases at J; junction bases unmatched: 8. The germline V gene has CDR1 SGHTA and CDR2 FQGNSA. CDR3 residues: CASSSPSGVLSTDTQYF. CDR3 sequence (DNA): TGTGCCAGCAGCTCCCCTAGCGGGGTCCTTAGCACAGATACGCAGTATTTT.

The rearrangement joins TRBV7-9 to TRBJ2-7; 7 nucleotides agree with TRBD1. After removal of 3 bases from V and 5 bases from J, the junction contained 10 bases not matched to a gene. The germline V gene encodes CDR1 SEHNR and CDR2 FQNEAQ (reference sequence). This CDR3 comprises 15 residues. For the CDR3, the DNA is TGTGCCAGCAGCTTTATCAGTAGGGGGCTAGACGAGCAGTACTTC. This gives the protein CASSFISRGLDEQYF. Complete variable domain (other parts from reference TRBV7-9 and TRBJ2-7): DTGVSQNPRHKITKRGQNVTFRCDPISEHNRLYWYRQTLGQGPEFLTYFQNEAQLEKSRLLSDRFSAERPKGSFSTLEIQRTEQGDSAMYLCASSFISRGLDEQYFGPGTRLTVT.